Listed below are T cell receptor beta chains from one sample, sequenced in a study of T cells after yellow fever vaccination. TCRdb independently ran MiXCR on the 5' RACE reads; one entry per CDR3 protein. The top ten hold about a quarter of the sample, which has a few hundred thousand distinct CDR3 sequences, around 3.6% seen once. The sample in question was PBMCs, obtained on the day of the yellow fever booster vaccination. These receptors all come from a man younger than 35 who received the YFV17D yellow fever vaccine. The CDR3 runs from the conserved cysteine through the conserved F or W. A D gene is named only where the DNA matches it firmly. Some rows have no size entry. The others give once, few or many, or a class for an expanded clone.

J | D | V | size | DNA | CDR3
TRBJ1-5 | TRBD1 | TRBV11-2 | many | TGTGCCAGCAGCTTAGGACAGGGGGGTTGGCCCCAGCATTTT | CASSLGQGGWPQHF
TRBJ2-7 | - | TRBV11-3 | many | TGTGCCAGCAGCTTAGGGACTTTGGACGAGCAGTACTTC | CASSLGTLDEQYF
TRBJ2-1 | - | TRBV5-1 | many | TGCGCCAGCAGTGGGGGACTCGCGCGGGATGAGCAGTTCTTC | CASSGGLARDEQFF
TRBJ2-1 | - | TRBV20-1 | many | TGCAGTGCTAGGGGGGACCGGAACAATGAGCAGTTCTTC | CSARGDRNNEQFF
TRBJ1-1 | - | TRBV5-1 | many | TGCGCCAGCAGCTTACAAGGAGGGGTAGTCACTGAAGCTTTCTTT | CASSLQGGVVTEAFF
TRBJ2-5 | TRBD1 | TRBV6-5 | few | TGTGCCAGCAGCGAAGGGAAATACGACAGGGCACAAGAGACCCAGTACTTC | CASSEGKYDRAQETQYF
TRBJ1-2 | TRBD1 | TRBV6-2/TRBV6-3 | many | TGTGCCAGCACCGAACCCAGGGGGAACTATGGCTACACCTTC | CASTEPRGNYGYTF
TRBJ2-3 | - | TRBV7-2 | many | TGTGCCAGCAGCTTAAACGGGGGATGGAACACAGATACGCAGTATTTT | CASSLNGGWNTDTQYF
TRBJ2-1 | - | TRBV2 | few | TGTGCCAGCACTTTTCTAGCAAATGAGCAGTTCTTC | CASTFLANEQFF
TRBJ1-3 | - | TRBV9 | many | TGTGCCAGCAGCGTGGAGGCAGGGTACGGAAACACCATATATTTT | CASSVEAGYGNTIYF
TRBJ2-7 | TRBD1 | TRBV6-5 | few | TGTGCCAGCAGTTACTCGGCGACAGGGTCAGAGCAGTACTTC | CASSYSATGSEQYF
TRBJ2-1 | - | TRBV18 | few | TGTGCCAGCTCACCAACGGGGCGAGCCTACAATGAGCAGTTCTTC | CASSPTGRAYNEQFF
TRBJ2-5 | TRBD1 | TRBV12-3/TRBV12-4 | many | TGTGCCAGCAGTAGACCGGGACAGCAAGAGACCCAGTACTTC | CASSRPGQQETQYF
TRBJ2-3 | - | TRBV9 | many | TGTGCCAGCAGCGATCAGGGCACGTTTGATACGCAGTATTTT | CASSDQGTFDTQYF
TRBJ1-5 | - | TRBV9 | - | TGTGCCAGCAGCGAACACTCAGGTCGGCAGCCCCAGCATTTT | CASSEHSGRQPQHF
TRBJ2-5 | - | TRBV14 | many | TGTGCCAGCAGCCAGGGAGTGGAGACCCAGTACTTC | CASSQGVETQYF
TRBJ2-1 | TRBD1 | TRBV6-5 | - | TGTGCCAGCAGTCCCCTTCGGACAGGGGTCTACAATGAGCAGTTCTTC | CASSPLRTGVYNEQFF
TRBJ2-3 | - | TRBV5-6 | many | TGTGCCAGCAGCTTGGTAGTGAGCACAGATACGCAGTATTTT | CASSLVVSTDTQYF
TRBJ2-1 | TRBD2 | TRBV7-2 | few | TGTGCCAGCAGCTTAGGTGCGGGGGGGACTTACAATGAGCAGTTCTTC | CASSLGAGGTYNEQFF
TRBJ1-5 | - | TRBV7-2 | few | TGTGCCAGCAGCTTGATTCCCAATAGCAATCAGCCCCAGCATTTT | CASSLIPNSNQPQHF
TRBJ1-3 | - | TRBV7-9 | many | TGTGCCAGCAGCATGGGGAGGCCGATCTCTGGAAACACCATATATTTT | CASSMGRPISGNTIYF
TRBJ2-1 | TRBD1 | TRBV29-1 | many | TGCAGCGTACAGGGGGGTTACAATGAGCAGTTCTTC | CSVQGGYNEQFF
TRBJ2-5 | TRBD1 | TRBV5-1 | many | TGCGCCAGCAGCATCGGACAGGGCGGAGAAGAGACCCAGTACTTC | CASSIGQGGEETQYF
TRBJ2-1 | - | TRBV6-4 | many | TGTGCCAGCAGTGACCCCCTGGGCAATGAGCAGTTCTTC | CASSDPLGNEQFF
TRBJ1-6 | - | TRBV20-1 | many | TGCAGTGCTAGTTCGGGTCAGGGGAATTCACCCCTCCACTTT | CSASSGQGNSPLHF
TRBJ2-1 | - | TRBV7-2 | few | TGTGCCAGCAGCTCCGCCGGCGGGTTGTTTAGTGAGCAGTTCTTC | CASSSAGGLFSEQFF
TRBJ2-1 | - | TRBV11-2 | - | TGTGCCAGCAGCTTAATACGCGGAAAATACAATGAGCAGTTCTTC | CASSLIRGKYNEQFF
TRBJ2-2 | - | TRBV21-1 | many | TGTGCCAGCAGCGCACAGGGTAAAACCGGGGAGCTGTTTTTT | CASSAQGKTGELFF
TRBJ1-1 | - | TRBV20-1 | - | TGCAGTGCTCGAGACATCCAGAACACTGAAGCTTTCTTT | CSARDIQNTEAFF
TRBJ2-5 | - | TRBV6-9 | few | TGTGCCAGCAGTTATTCGATTAGCGGAAAAACCAAAGAGACCCAGTACTTC | CASSYSISGKTKETQYF